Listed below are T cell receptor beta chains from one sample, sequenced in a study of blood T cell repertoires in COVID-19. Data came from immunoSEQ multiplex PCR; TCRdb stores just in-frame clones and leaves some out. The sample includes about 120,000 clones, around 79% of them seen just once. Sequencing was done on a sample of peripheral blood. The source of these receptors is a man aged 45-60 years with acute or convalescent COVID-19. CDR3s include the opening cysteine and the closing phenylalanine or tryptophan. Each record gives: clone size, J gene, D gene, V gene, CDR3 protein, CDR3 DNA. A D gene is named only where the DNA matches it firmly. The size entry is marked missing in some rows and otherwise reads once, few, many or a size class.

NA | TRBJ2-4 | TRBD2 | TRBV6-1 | CASSVGTSGATQLAKNIQYF | TGTGCCAGCAGTGTTGGGACTAGCGGGGCTACGCAACTAGCCAAAAACATTCAGTACTTC
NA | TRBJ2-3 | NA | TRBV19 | CASRRQRTDTQYF | TGTGCCAGTAGGAGACAGCGCACAGATACGCAGTATTTT
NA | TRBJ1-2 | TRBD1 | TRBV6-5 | CASTRERTGGLTF | TGTGCCAGCACCCGGGAGAGGACAGGGGGCTTAACCTTC
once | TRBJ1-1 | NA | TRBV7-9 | CASSPSNWGGTEAFF | TGTGCCAGCAGCCCCTCTAATTGGGGAGGCACTGAAGCTTTCTTT
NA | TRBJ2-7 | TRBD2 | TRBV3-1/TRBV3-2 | CASSRYFGTGLAVSYEQYF | TGTGCCAGCAGCCGCTATTTCGGGACAGGACTAGCGGTGTCCTACGAGCAGTACTTC
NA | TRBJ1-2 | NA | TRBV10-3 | CAISESRGGLYGYTF | TGTGCCATCAGTGAGTCGAGGGGGGGGCTCTATGGCTACACCTTC
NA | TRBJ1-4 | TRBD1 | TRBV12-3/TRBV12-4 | CASRGQGREKLFF | TGTGCCAGCAGGGGACAGGGAAGGGAAAAACTGTTTTTT
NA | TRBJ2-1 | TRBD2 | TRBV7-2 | CASSVAGTTNNEQFF | TGTGCCAGCAGCGTAGCGGGGACTACGAACAATGAGCAGTTCTTC
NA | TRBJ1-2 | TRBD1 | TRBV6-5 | CASSETGTYGYTF | TGTGCCAGCAGCGAGACAGGGACCTATGGCTACACCTTC
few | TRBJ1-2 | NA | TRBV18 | CASSPRQTEVYGYTF | TGTGCCAGCTCACCCAGACAGACAGAAGTCTATGGCTACACCTTC
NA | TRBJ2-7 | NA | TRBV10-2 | CASRTASYEQYF | TGCGCCAGCAGAACAGCCTCCTACGAGCAGTACTTC